The rows below give T cell receptor beta chains drawn from one sample of a study of T cell repertoires in cytomegalovirus infection. Antigens for these TCRs are unknown. Each CDR3 protein is one row after TCRdb ran MiXCR on the reads. The sample includes 650,000 to 900,000 distinct CDR3 sequences, almost 30% seen only once; the top ten take roughly 14%. The sample in question was cultured CD8+ T cells from PBMCs, obtained from culture after CMV antigen stimulation. The source of these receptors is a human donor in good health (CMV status not recorded). Some clones in this sample may be carry-over from other donors' samples. The CDR3 runs from the conserved cysteine through the conserved F or W. A D gene is named only where the DNA matches it firmly. Rows give clone size only sometimes, using once, few, many, or a class for an expanded clone.

V	J	D	size	DNA	CDR3
TRBV5-1	TRBJ1-6	TRBD1	many	TGCGCCAGCAGCGCCCGACAGGGGGGATCACCCCTCCACTTT	CASSARQGGSPLHF
TRBV5-5	TRBJ1-6	-	-	TGTGCCAGCAGCTCCCCGGATGGTAATTCACCCCTCCACTTT	CASSSPDGNSPLHF
TRBV7-9	TRBJ2-7	-	few	TGTGCCAGCAGCTCCCGAGCCGGGACGGCGGACTCCTACGAGCAGTACTTC	CASSSRAGTADSYEQYF
TRBV7-8	TRBJ1-1	-	few	TGTGCCAGCAGCTTAATGAAGGGCCGAGGGGACACTGAAGCTTTCTTT	CASSLMKGRGDTEAFF
TRBV12-3/TRBV12-4	TRBJ1-2	-	few	TGTGCCAGCAGCCCTACACGGACTAACTATGGCTACACCTTC	CASSPTRTNYGYTF
TRBV12-3/TRBV12-4	TRBJ1-5	TRBD1	-	TGTGCCAGCAGCGGGACGGGACAGGGTTACGGACAGCCCCAGCATTTT	CASSGTGQGYGQPQHF
TRBV7-2	TRBJ1-1	-	many	TGTGCCAGCAGCTTTACAGGGAGGGCAACTGAAGCTTTCTTT	CASSFTGRATEAFF
TRBV6-2/TRBV6-3	TRBJ2-2	-	few	TGTGCCAGCAGCTTACTAGTTCCCGGGGAGCTGTTTTTT	CASSLLVPGELFF
TRBV6-6	TRBJ2-5	TRBD2	few	TGTGCCAGCAGTTACACCCGACTAGCAGTGGAGCAAGAGACCCAGTACTTC	CASSYTRLAVEQETQYF
TRBV6-5	TRBJ1-5	-	-	TGTGCCAGCGGACAGCAATTCAATCAGCCCCAGCATTTT	CASGQQFNQPQHF
TRBV12-3/TRBV12-4	TRBJ1-2	-	few	TGTGCCAGCAGCCCCTTACAGGGATCCCCCTTC	CASSPLQGSPF
TRBV7-8	TRBJ1-2	-	few	TGTGCCAGCAGCCTGGGGGCAGGAGGGGGTGGCTACACCTTC	CASSLGAGGGGYTF
TRBV12-3/TRBV12-4	TRBJ2-5	TRBD2	many	TGTGCCAGCAGGCCACTAGCGGGGGATCCAGAGACCCAGTACTTC	CASRPLAGDPETQYF
TRBV12-3/TRBV12-4	TRBJ2-1	-	-	TGTGCCAGCAGTTTAGCGCTCTGGGGCCCGAAATACAATGAGCAGTTCTTC	CASSLALWGPKYNEQFF
TRBV19	TRBJ1-1	-	-	TGTGCCAGTAGTATAAGATCACAGGCGGTGCATTTGGGCACTGAAGCTTTCTTT	CASSIRSQAVHLGTEAFF
TRBV6-5	TRBJ1-1	-	-	TGTGCCAGCAGCCGAGGTATTAACACTGAAGCTTTCTTT	CASSRGINTEAFF
TRBV27	TRBJ2-2	TRBD2	few	TGTGCCAGCAGTTTATGGGGGCTAGCGGGGGCCAGAAGCCTTTCCACCGGGGAGCTGTTTTTT	CASSLWGLAGARSLSTGELFF
TRBV7-2	TRBJ1-2	-	many	TGTGCCAGCAGCTTTCCGAGGCCTTCTAACTATGGCTACACCTTC	CASSFPRPSNYGYTF
TRBV10-2	TRBJ2-3	-	-	TGCGCCAGCAGTGACCGGGGAACTAGCACAGATACGCAGTATTTT	CASSDRGTSTDTQYF
TRBV28	TRBJ2-2	-	-	TGTGCCAGCAATCTTGACAGGTCCTACACCGGGGAGCTGTTTTTT	CASNLDRSYTGELFF
TRBV12-3/TRBV12-4	TRBJ2-2	TRBD1	few	TGTGCCAGCACCACAACAGGGGTTACCGGGGAGCTGTTTTTT	CASTTTGVTGELFF
TRBV27	TRBJ2-6	-	-	TGTGCCAGCAGTTTAGGACAGCCATCCTCTGGGGCCAACGTCCTGACTTTC	CASSLGQPSSGANVLTF
TRBV24-1	TRBJ1-4	TRBD1	-	TGTGCCACCACCGTTGTCCGGGACAGGGATCCAACTAATGAAAAACTGTTTTTT	CATTVVRDRDPTNEKLFF
TRBV7-2	TRBJ1-1	-	-	TGTGCCAGCAGCTTAGGCGACGGTGGACAGACGAACACTGAAGCTTTCTTT	CASSLGDGGQTNTEAFF
TRBV20-1	TRBJ2-1	-	few	TGCAGTGCTAGGGAACCGCTTGGGGTGGCCAATGAGCAGTTCTTC	CSAREPLGVANEQFF
TRBV7-2	TRBJ2-3	TRBD2	many	TGTGCCAGCAGCTTAAGGCTTCTAGCGGGGGGGCAGACAGATACGCAGTATTTT	CASSLRLLAGGQTDTQYF
TRBV7-9	TRBJ1-5	-	few	TGTGCCAGCAGCCCGGCAAATAATCAGCCCCAGCATTTT	CASSPANNQPQHF
TRBV24-1	TRBJ2-5	-	-	TGTGCCACCAGTGATTTAGGGGGGGGGCTAGCCGACTGCCGGCGACAAGAGACCCAGTACTTC	CATSDLGGGLADCRRQETQYF
TRBV10-3	TRBJ2-7	-	-	TGTGCCACCGTATCGCCGGGTCCTGGGGCCTACGAGCAGTACTTC	CATVSPGPGAYEQYF
TRBV7-9	TRBJ2-7	-	few	TGTGCCAGCAGCTTAGCGAAACGGAGCAACTACGAGCAGTACTTC	CASSLAKRSNYEQYF
TRBV7-8	TRBJ1-2	TRBD1	many	TGTGCCAGCAGCTTATTACCGGGCACGGGGACAGGGGAGGGAAGGGGCTACACCTTC	CASSLLPGTGTGEGRGYTF
TRBV28	TRBJ1-5	-	-	TGTGCCAGCAGTTTGAACAGGTACAATCAGCCCCAGCATTTT	CASSLNRYNQPQHF
TRBV12-3/TRBV12-4	TRBJ1-5	-	many	TGTGCCAGCAGTCCCAACCCCCCCCCCGGACAGAATAATCAGCCCCAGCATTTT	CASSPNPPPGQNNQPQHF
TRBV10-3	TRBJ1-1	-	few	TGTGCCATCAGTGACAGCAAGAACACTGAAGCTTTCTTT	CAISDSKNTEAFF
TRBV27	TRBJ2-1	TRBD2	few	TGTGCCAGCAGTTTTAGCGGGGGGCAACCCCTTTACAATGAGCAGTTCTTC	CASSFSGGQPLYNEQFF
TRBV27	TRBJ1-5	-	-	TGTGCCAGCAGTTTATCGGGGGGCCGGCAGCCCCAGCATTTT	CASSLSGGRQPQHF
TRBV19	TRBJ1-2	-	many	TGTGCCAGTACCGACTGGGGTCGAGGCTACACCTTC	CASTDWGRGYTF
TRBV7-6	TRBJ1-2	TRBD1	few	TGTGCCAGCAGCTTAGGGACAGGGGGTGACTACACCTTC	CASSLGTGGDYTF
TRBV18	TRBJ1-4	-	few	TGTGCCAGCTCACCACCGGAGGGACACAGAAGGGAAAAACTGTTTTTT	CASSPPEGHRREKLFF
TRBV27	TRBJ1-5	TRBD1	-	TGTGCCAGCAGTCGGACAGGGGAAAATCAGCCCCAGCATTTT	CASSRTGENQPQHF
TRBV7-6	TRBJ2-1	TRBD2	-	TGTGCCAGCAGCTTACCTCGGGGGGATGTTAATGAGCAGTTCTTC	CASSLPRGDVNEQFF
TRBV19	TRBJ1-5	-	few	TGTGCCAGTAGACCTAGGAGGGAGGTAGGGCAGCCCCAGCATTTT	CASRPRREVGQPQHF
TRBV6-1	TRBJ1-6	-	-	TGTGCCAGCAGTGAAGGGGAGACAAGCCTTAATTCACCCCTCCACTTT	CASSEGETSLNSPLHF
TRBV6-1	TRBJ2-5	TRBD2	many	TGTGCCAGCAGTGAAGGCCCTAGCGGGGGGTTCACCCAGTACTTC	CASSEGPSGGFTQYF
TRBV19	TRBJ1-1	-	-	TGTGCCAGTAGTGTCTCCCCAGGGTTCGGTGAAGCTTTCTTT	CASSVSPGFGEAFF
TRBV6-2/TRBV6-3	TRBJ2-1	-	-	TGTGCCAGCAGTTTCCGGACAGCCTACTCCTACAATGAGCAGTTCTTC	CASSFRTAYSYNEQFF
TRBV2	TRBJ2-1	TRBD2	-	TGTGCCAGCAGTGAAGCGCTTCCGGGGTTAATAGCGGGGGGAGAAGATGAGCAGTTCTTC	CASSEALPGLIAGGEDEQFF
TRBV6-1	TRBJ1-5	TRBD1	-	TGTGCCAGCAGTTGGGACAGCGAGAGCAATCAGCCCCAGCATTTT	CASSWDSESNQPQHF
TRBV11-1	TRBJ2-7	-	few	TGTGCCAGCAGCTTAGCCCTGGGAGGTTACTACGAGCAGTACTTC	CASSLALGGYYEQYF
TRBV4-3	TRBJ2-1	TRBD2	few	TGCGCCAGCAGCACCCAGCGGGGGGCAAATGAGCAGTTCTTC	CASSTQRGANEQFF
TRBV3-1	TRBJ2-2	-	many	TGTGCCAGCATCCCTAGCCGCGGGTCCGGGGAGCTGTTTTTT	CASIPSRGSGELFF
TRBV7-8	TRBJ2-1	TRBD1	few	TGTGCCAGCAGCACCGACGGTGGGACAGGGGAAAGCAATGAGCAGTTCTTC	CASSTDGGTGESNEQFF
TRBV7-6	TRBJ2-1	TRBD2	few	TGTGCCAGCAGCTTGATCTCGGGGGGGCCGGACAATGAGCAGTTCTTC	CASSLISGGPDNEQFF
TRBV7-8	TRBJ1-2	-	-	TGTGCCAGCAGCCAGTCTACAGGGAACTATGGCTACACCTTC	CASSQSTGNYGYTF
TRBV6-5	TRBJ1-2	-	few	TGTGCCAGCAGTACCTTTAGCGGCTATGGCTACACCTTC	CASSTFSGYGYTF